This TCR beta chain came from a study of blood T cell repertoires in COVID-19. The cohort comprised adults aged roughly 18 to 90 years residing in approximately 22 US areas. In germline, CDR1 is LNHDA, CDR2 SQIVND (reference sequence). Trimming took 4 bases from V and 8 from J, leaving 17 bases between them. The CDR3 consists of 14 residues. Data came from immunoSEQ multiplex PCR; TCRdb stores just in-frame clones and leaves some out. Here the sample spans roughly 190,000 clones, 65% to 90% being singletons. The sequencing input was PBMCs or T cells enriched from blood (not recorded which). V and J are TRBV19 and TRBJ1-2, with a tentative D call TRBD1 (6 bases). The sequence was obtained from a woman aged 60-70 years with acute COVID-19. CDR3 sequence: CASSTRTVQRGYTF. Here the CDR3 DNA reads TGTGCCAGTAGTACCAGGACAGTCCAAAGGGGCTACACCTTC.